These 21 T cell receptor beta chains originate from one sample sequenced in a study of blood T cell repertoires in COVID-19. Clones were read by immunoSEQ multiplex PCR, and TCRdb kept only the in-frame ones, dropping some. The sample yields over 250,000 clones, around 90% seen once. The sample was peripheral blood. Receptors were obtained from a man between 60 and 75 years old who had recovered from COVID-19.

The CDR3 region has the DNA TGCAGCGTGGAGCAGAACTCCTACGAGCAGTACTTC. Translating gives CSVEQNSYEQYF. The V call is TRBV29-1, the J call TRBJ2-7; D is ambiguous. The CDR3 is 12 residues long. Between the trimmed V and J ends, which lost 6 bases and 0 bases, there was a span of 9 bases. The V gene's germline CDR1 is SQVTM and CDR2 ANQGSEA.

The chain links TRBV5-1 to TRBJ2-5, with 8 nucleotides matching TRBD1. This CDR3 spans 20 amino acids. Germline CDR1 SGHRS, CDR2 YFSETQ. V lost 2 bases and J lost 1; bases outside the gene matches: 19. CDR3 nucleotide sequence: TGCGCCAGCAGCTTTCCCCCTCCCCATCTCGGGACAGGAGCCCAAGAGACCCAGTACTTC. It translates to CASSFPPPHLGTGAQETQYF.

This sequence joins TRBV21-1 and TRBJ2-7; TRBD1 is the table's D call, not checked against the DNA. TRBV21-1 is termed a pseudogene. This CDR3 has 14 amino acids. This CDR3 is CASSKARGTYEQYF. The CDR3 DNA reads as TGTGCCAGCAGCAAAGCCAGGGGTACCTACGAGCAGTACTTC.

This clone has only a few counts. The rearrangement joins TRBV7-9 to TRBJ2-7, with TRBD1 identical over 10 bases. The germline CDR1 and CDR2 sequences are SEHNR and FQNEAQ (reference sequence). V lost 4 bases and J lost 2; bases outside the gene matches: 5. This CDR3 spans 15 amino acids. CDR3 loop: CASSSGQGDTYEQYF. In nucleotides, the CDR3 is TGTGCCAGCAGCTCAGGACAGGGGGACACCTACGAGCAGTACTTC.

As regards this clone: Given a much more abundant clone one base away, this may be a read error. This sequence joins TRBV19 and TRBJ2-2, with 7 positions matching TRBD2. Germline values: CDR1 LNHDA, CDR2 SQIVND (reference sequence). J was trimmed by 5 bases and V by 7 bases; bases with no gene match: 13. The CDR3 loop spans 16 amino acids. The CDR3 spells CASKSRGAGGTGELFF. For the CDR3, the DNA is TGTGCCAGTAAATCTCGCGGGGCCGGGGGGACCGGGGAGCTGTTTTTT.

This chain joins TRBV3-1 (or the pseudogene TRBV3-2) and TRBJ1-2; TRBD1 is a possible D gene (5 bases). With 0 bases removed from V and 7 bases from J, the gap between germline ends came to 15 bases. CDR1 is LGHDT and CDR2 is YNNKEL in the germline V gene (reference sequence). There are 15 residues in the CDR3. The chain's CDR3 is CASSQDRFGARGYTF. The CDR3 coding sequence is TGTGCCAGCAGCCAAGATCGGTTTGGGGCGCGTGGCTACACCTTC.

The chain uses TRBV5-1 and TRBJ2-5; D is possibly TRBD1 (7 bases). The length of the CDR3 is 15 residues. With 3 bases removed from V and 7 bases from J, the gap between germline ends came to 19 bases. Germline-derived CDR1 and CDR2 are SGHRS and YFSETQ. CDR3 coding DNA: TGCGCCAGCAGCTGGGGGGACAGCCGGGAAGGGACCCAGTACTTC. Protein: CASSWGDSREGTQYF.

The CDR3 loop reads CASSPTDLSGNTIYF. The CDR3 DNA sequence: TGTGCCAGCAGTCCAACAGACCTCTCTGGAAACACCATATATTTT. The V and J genes are TRBV6-5 and TRBJ1-3, with D uncertain. Germline loops: CDR1 MNHEY, CDR2 SVGAGI. Trimming removed 5 bases at V and 0 bases at J, with 11 bases between. The CDR3 totals 15 residues.

This chain uses TRBV7-8 with TRBJ1-4; maybe TRBD1 (5 bases). V was shortened by 3 bases and J by 7 bases, with 12 bases between the two germline ends. This CDR3 region has 14 residues. Germline-derived CDR1 and CDR2 are SGHVS and FQNEAQ. The CDR3 region is CASSLGGRSEKLFF. The CDR3 region has the DNA TGTGCCAGCAGCTTGGGGGGGAGGAGTGAAAAACTGTTTTTT.

CDR3 region: CASSIKGGPNTEAFF. DNA of the CDR3: TGTGCCAGTAGTATAAAAGGGGGACCGAACACTGAAGCTTTCTTT. The chain employs TRBV19 and TRBJ1-1, with D possibly being TRBD1 (6 bases). Trimming stripped 2 bases from V and 1 base from J, with 11 bases between. Germline loops: CDR1 LNHDA, CDR2 SQIVND (reference sequence). This CDR3 region has 15 residues.

This clone was found a few times. The rearrangement uses TRBV6-2 or TRBV6-3 and TRBJ1-5, with D perhaps matching TRBD1 (5 bases). The CDR3 consists of 14 residues. The V and J ends lost 2 bases and 3 bases respectively, with 8 bases between them. Germline values: CDR1 MNHEY, CDR2 SVGEGT. CDR3 sequence: CASSYDSLNQPQHF. CDR3 nucleotide sequence: TGTGCCAGCAGTTACGACAGTCTCAATCAGCCCCAGCATTTT.

This chain links TRBV2 with TRBJ2-3; possible D gene TRBD2, 5 bases. The CDR3 runs 11 residues. Trimming removed 9 bases from V and 1 base from J, with 5 bases in between. The germline CDR1 and CDR2 sequences are SNHLY and FYNNEI. CDR3 nucleotides: TGTGCCAGGAGGGGCACAGATACGCAGTATTTT. This gives the protein CARRGTDTQYF.

About this clone itself: Other DNA sequences in the sample encode the same CDR3. The V gene is TRBV5-1, the J gene TRBJ2-7; D is uncertain. The length of the CDR3 is 13 residues. Germline CDR1 is SGHRS and CDR2 is YFSETQ. Trimming stripped 0 bases from V and 1 base from J, with 5 bases between. CDR3 sequence reads: CASSLVSSYEQYF. In nucleotides, the CDR3 is TGCGCCAGCAGCTTGGTCAGTTCCTACGAGCAGTACTTC.

About this clone: This same CDR3 is encoded by further DNA sequences in the sample. The rearrangement uses TRBV18 and TRBJ1-1; TRBD1 is a possible D gene (6 bases). V lost 2 bases to trimming and J lost 0 bases, with 7 bases between them. The germline CDR1 and CDR2 sequences are KGHSH and LQKENI. The CDR3 has 14 residues. CDR3 bases: TGTGCCAGCTCACCAGGGACACTGAACACTGAAGCTTTCTTT. This encodes CASSPGTLNTEAFF.

The chain recombines TRBV5-1 with TRBJ1-2; weak D call: TRBD1 (5 bases). The CDR3 has 15 amino acids. V was cut by 2 bases and J by 4 bases, with 15 bases left in between. The germline gives CDR1 SGHRS, CDR2 YFSETQ. The CDR3, as DNA: TGCGCCAGCAGCTTCTGGCAGGGTATCGGCTATGGCTACACCTTC. It translates to CASSFWQGIGYGYTF.

The gene calls are TRBV18 and TRBJ1-1, with 9 bases identical to TRBD1. The CDR3 runs to 14 residues. Looked up from germline, CDR1 is KGHSH and CDR2 is LQKENI. Trimming removed 1 base from V and 6 bases from J; junction bases left unmatched: 3. CDR3 protein: CASSPRGQGAEAFF. As DNA, the CDR3 is TGTGCCAGCTCACCACGGGGACAGGGCGCTGAAGCTTTCTTT. Based on the CDR3 plus reference TRBV18 and TRBJ1-1, the full variable domain is NAGVMQNPRHLVRRRGQEARLRCSPMKGHSHVYWYRQLPEEGLKFMVYLQKENIIDESGMPKERFSAEFPKEGPSILRIQQVVRGDSAAYFCASSPRGQGAEAFFGQGTRLTVV.

The chain links TRBV27 to TRBJ1-5, with TRBD1 matching 9 bases. The ends lost 6 bases at V and 4 bases at J; junction bases unmatched: 4. The CDR3 spans 14 residues. From germline, CDR1 is MNHEY and CDR2 SMNVEV (reference sequence). Here the CDR3 DNA reads TGTGCCAGCAGATTGGGGACAGGGAATCAGCCCCAGCATTTT. Protein product: CASRLGTGNQPQHF.

The chain joins TRBV14 to TRBJ2-5; 8 bases are shared with TRBD2. Unmatched junction bases numbered 4, after V lost 4 bases and J lost 3 bases. The germline gives CDR1 SGHDN, CDR2 FVKESK. The CDR3 length is 14 residues. The CDR3 is CASSPRGGEETQYF. The CDR3 bases are TGTGCCAGCAGCCCCCGGGGGGGGGAAGAGACCCAGTACTTC.

The chain joins TRBV21-1 to TRBJ1-5. TRBV21-1 is designated a pseudogene. The CDR3 totals 17 residues. CDR3 nucleotides: TGTGCCAGCAGCCTCCTAACCTGGGACTATTGGAATCAGCCCCAGCATTTT. This encodes CASSLLTWDYWNQPQHF.

V and J are TRBV7-2 and TRBJ2-6; tentative D call: TRBD2 (5 bases). The germline V and J ends were trimmed by 2 bases and 1 base, with 6 bases remaining between them. This CDR3 comprises 15 residues. CDR1 is SGHTA, CDR2 FQGNSA, per germline. The CDR3 spells CASSLRESGANVLTF. The DNA of the CDR3 is TGTGCCAGCAGCTTAAGGGAGTCTGGGGCCAACGTCCTGACTTTC.

The chain is built from TRBV29-1 and TRBJ2-1; 10 bases fit TRBD1. There are 13 residues in the CDR3. Germline trimming cut 6 bases from V and 7 bases from J; bases unmatched to any gene: 6. Germline CDR1 reads SQVTM; CDR2 reads ANQGSEA. CDR3 in amino acids: CSVDRGRMNEQFF. CDR3 coding DNA: TGCAGCGTCGACAGGGGGCGCATGAATGAGCAGTTCTTC.